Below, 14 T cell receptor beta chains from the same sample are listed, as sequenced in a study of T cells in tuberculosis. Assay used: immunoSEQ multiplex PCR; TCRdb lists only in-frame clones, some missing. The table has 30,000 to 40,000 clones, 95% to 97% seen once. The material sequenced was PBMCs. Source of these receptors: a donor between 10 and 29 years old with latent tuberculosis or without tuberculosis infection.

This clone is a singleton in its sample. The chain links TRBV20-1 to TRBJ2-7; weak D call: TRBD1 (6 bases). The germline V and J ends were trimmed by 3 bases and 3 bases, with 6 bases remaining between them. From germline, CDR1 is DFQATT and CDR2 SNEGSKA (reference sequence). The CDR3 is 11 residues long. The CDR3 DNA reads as TGCAGTGCTAGGACAGGCTACGAGCAGTACTTC. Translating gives CSARTGYEQYF.

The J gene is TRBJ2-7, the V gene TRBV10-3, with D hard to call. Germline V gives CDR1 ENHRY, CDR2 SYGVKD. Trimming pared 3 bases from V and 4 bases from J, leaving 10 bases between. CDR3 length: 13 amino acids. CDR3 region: CAISDGRFYEQYF. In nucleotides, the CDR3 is TGTGCCATCAGTGACGGCAGGTTTTACGAGCAGTACTTC.

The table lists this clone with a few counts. CDR3 in DNA: TGTGCCAGCAGGCTAGGGACAGGGAGACAGCCCCAGCATTTT. It codes for CASRLGTGRQPQHF. This chain joins TRBV6-5 and TRBJ1-5, with 9 bases identical to TRBD1. The CDR3 contains 14 residues. V lost 6 bases, J lost 7 bases, and 7 bases stayed unmatched. The V gene's germline CDR1 is MNHEY and CDR2 SVGAGI.

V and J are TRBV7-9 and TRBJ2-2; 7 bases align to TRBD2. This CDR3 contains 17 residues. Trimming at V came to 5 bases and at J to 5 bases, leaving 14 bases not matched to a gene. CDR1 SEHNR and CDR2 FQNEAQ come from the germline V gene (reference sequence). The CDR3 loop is CASSLLKPGLKTGELFF. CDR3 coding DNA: TGTGCCAGCAGCCTTCTTAAACCGGGACTAAAGACCGGGGAGCTGTTTTTT.

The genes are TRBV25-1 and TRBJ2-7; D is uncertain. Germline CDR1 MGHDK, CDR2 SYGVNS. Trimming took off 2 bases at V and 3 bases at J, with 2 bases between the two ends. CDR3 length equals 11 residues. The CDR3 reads CASSERYEQYF. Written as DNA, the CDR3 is TGTGCCAGCAGTGAACGCTACGAGCAGTACTTC.

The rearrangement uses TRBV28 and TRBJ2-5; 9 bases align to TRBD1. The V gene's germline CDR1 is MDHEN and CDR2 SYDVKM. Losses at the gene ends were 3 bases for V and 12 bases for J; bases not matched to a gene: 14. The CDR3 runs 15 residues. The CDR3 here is CASSLWQGQRDREYF. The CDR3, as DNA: TGTGCCAGCAGTTTGTGGCAGGGGCAGCGGGACAGGGAGTACTTC.

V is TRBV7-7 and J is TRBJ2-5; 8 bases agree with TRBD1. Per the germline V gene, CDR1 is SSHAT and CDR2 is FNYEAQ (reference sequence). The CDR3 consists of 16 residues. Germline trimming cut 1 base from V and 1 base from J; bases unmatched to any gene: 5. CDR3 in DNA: TGTGCCAGCAGCTTAGGGGCGGACAGGGCCCAAGAGACCCAGTACTTC. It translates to CASSLGADRAQETQYF.

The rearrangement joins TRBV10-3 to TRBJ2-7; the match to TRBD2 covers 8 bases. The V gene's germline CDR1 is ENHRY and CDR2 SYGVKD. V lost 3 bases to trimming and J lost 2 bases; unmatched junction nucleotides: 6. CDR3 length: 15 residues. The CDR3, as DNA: TGTGCCATCAGTGAAGGAGCGGGAGTTACCTACGAGCAGTACTTC. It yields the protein CAISEGAGVTYEQYF.

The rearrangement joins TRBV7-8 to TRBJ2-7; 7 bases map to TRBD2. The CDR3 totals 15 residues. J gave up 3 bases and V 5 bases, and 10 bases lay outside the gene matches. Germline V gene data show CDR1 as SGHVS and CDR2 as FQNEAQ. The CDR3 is CASSASGGTYYEQYF. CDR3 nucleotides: TGTGCCAGCAGCGCCTCCGGGGGGACCTACTACGAGCAGTACTTC. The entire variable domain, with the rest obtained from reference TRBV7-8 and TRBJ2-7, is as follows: GAGVSQSPRYKVAKRGQDVALRCDPISGHVSLFWYQQALGQGPEFLTYFQNEAQLDKSGLPSDRFFAERPEGSVSTLKIQRTQQEDSAVYLCASSASGGTYYEQYFGPGTRLTVT.

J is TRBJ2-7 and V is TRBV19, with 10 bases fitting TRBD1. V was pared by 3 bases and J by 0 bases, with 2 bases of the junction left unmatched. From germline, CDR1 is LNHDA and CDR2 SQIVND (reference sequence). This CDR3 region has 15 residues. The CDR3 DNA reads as TGTGCCAGTAGTATCCGGACAGGGGGCTCCTACGAGCAGTACTTC. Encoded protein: CASSIRTGGSYEQYF.

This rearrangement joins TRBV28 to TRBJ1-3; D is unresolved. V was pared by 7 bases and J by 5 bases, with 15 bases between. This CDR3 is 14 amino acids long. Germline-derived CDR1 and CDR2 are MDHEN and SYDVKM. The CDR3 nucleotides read TGTGCCAGCAATCCTTCACTAACCCGAAACACCATATATTTT. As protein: CASNPSLTRNTIYF.

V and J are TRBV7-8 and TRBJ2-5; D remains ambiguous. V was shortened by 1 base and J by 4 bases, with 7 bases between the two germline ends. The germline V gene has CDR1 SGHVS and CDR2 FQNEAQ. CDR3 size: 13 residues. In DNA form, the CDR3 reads TGTGCCAGCAGCTTAGGAGTTGCAGAGACCCAGTACTTC. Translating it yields CASSLGVAETQYF.

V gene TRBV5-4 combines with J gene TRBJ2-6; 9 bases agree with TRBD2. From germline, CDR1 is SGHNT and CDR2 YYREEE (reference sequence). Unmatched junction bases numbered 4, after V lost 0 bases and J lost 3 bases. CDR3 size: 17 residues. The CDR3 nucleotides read TGTGCCAGCAGCTTGGTGGTAGCGGGAGTTGGGGCCAACGTCCTGACTTTC. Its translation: CASSLVVAGVGANVLTF.

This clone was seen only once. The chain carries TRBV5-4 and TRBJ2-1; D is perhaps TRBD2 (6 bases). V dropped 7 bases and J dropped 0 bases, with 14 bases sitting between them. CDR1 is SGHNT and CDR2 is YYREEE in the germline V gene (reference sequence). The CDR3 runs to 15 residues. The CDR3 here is CASSPAGNSYNEQFF. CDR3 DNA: TGTGCCAGCTCCCCGGCGGGAAACTCCTACAATGAGCAGTTCTTC.